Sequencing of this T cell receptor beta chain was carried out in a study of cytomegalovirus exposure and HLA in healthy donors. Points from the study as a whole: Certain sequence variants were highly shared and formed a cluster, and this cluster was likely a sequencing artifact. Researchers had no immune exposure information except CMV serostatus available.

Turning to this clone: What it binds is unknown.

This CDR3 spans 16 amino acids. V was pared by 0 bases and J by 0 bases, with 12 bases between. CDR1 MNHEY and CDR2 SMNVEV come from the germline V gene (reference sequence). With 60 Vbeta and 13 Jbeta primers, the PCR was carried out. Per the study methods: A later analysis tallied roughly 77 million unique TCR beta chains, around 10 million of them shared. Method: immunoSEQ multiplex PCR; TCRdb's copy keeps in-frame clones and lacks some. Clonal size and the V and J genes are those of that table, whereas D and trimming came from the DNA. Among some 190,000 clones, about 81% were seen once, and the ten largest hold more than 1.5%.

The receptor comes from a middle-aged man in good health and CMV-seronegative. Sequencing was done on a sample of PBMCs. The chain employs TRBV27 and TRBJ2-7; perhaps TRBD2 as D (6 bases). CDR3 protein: CASSLSAGSLSYEQYF. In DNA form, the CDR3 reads TGTGCCAGCAGTTTATCGGCGGGATCGCTCTCCTACGAGCAGTACTTC.